These 10 T cell receptor beta chains share one sample of origin, sequenced in a study of blood T cell repertoires in COVID-19. The repertoire was sequenced with immunoSEQ multiplex PCR; TCRdb's copy has only in-frame clones and lacks some. This repertoire shows 220,000 or so clones, over 80% found once; its top ten account for approximately 6.6%. Material: PBMCs or T cells enriched from blood (not recorded which). The origin of the receptors is a woman between 40 and 55 years old who had recovered from COVID-19.

V gene TRBV10-1 combines with J gene TRBJ2-2; TRBD1 matches 7 bases. Germline lookup yields CDR1 WNHNN and CDR2 SYGVQD (reference sequence). The V and J ends lost 7 bases and 2 bases, in that order; junction bases with no gene match: 13. The CDR3 spans 17 residues. The CDR3 region is CASTMKGQRKNTGELFF. The CDR3 DNA follows: TGCGCCAGCACCATGAAGGGACAGCGGAAAAACACCGGGGAGCTGTTTTTT.

The chain joins TRBV5-6 to TRBJ2-1; 12 bases align to TRBD2. V shed 0 bases, J shed 4 bases, and the junction held 5 bases outside the gene matches. This CDR3 region has 17 residues. The V gene's germline CDR1 is SGHDT and CDR2 YYEEEE. This CDR3 reads CASSLGGTSGYYNEQFF. The CDR3 DNA is TGTGCCAGCAGCTTGGGGGGGACTAGCGGGTATTACAATGAGCAGTTCTTC.

The chain is built from TRBV7-9 and TRBJ1-5; TRBD1 agrees at 9 bases. In germline, CDR1 is SEHNR, CDR2 FQNEAQ (reference sequence). This CDR3 spans 14 amino acids. The trim removed 6 bases at V and 3 bases at J, leaving 3 bases unmatched. This CDR3 reads CASSRQGVNQPQHF. DNA for the CDR3: TGTGCCAGCAGTCGACAGGGGGTCAATCAGCCCCAGCATTTT.

The gene calls are TRBV6-2 or TRBV6-3 and TRBJ2-1; 12 bases fit TRBD2. This CDR3 region has 19 residues. Germline CDR1 reads MNHEY; CDR2 reads SVGEGT. V was pared by 0 bases and J by 3 bases, with 9 bases of the junction left unmatched. The CDR3 region has the DNA TGTGCCAGCAGTTACTCACCGTGGACTAGCGGGGTTCTCTACAATGAGCAGTTCTTC. Its protein is CASSYSPWTSGVLYNEQFF.

V is TRBV6-6 and J is TRBJ2-2, with no clear D. V was cut by 7 bases and J by 4 bases, with 10 bases left in between. CDR3 length: 13 amino acids. Germline assignment: CDR1 MNHNY and CDR2 SVGAGI (reference sequence). CDR3 nucleotides: TGTGCCAGCAACATGGTTCGCACCGGGGAGCTGTTTTTT. Translating gives CASNMVRTGELFF.

V and J are TRBV7-3 and TRBJ2-1; 9 nucleotides agree with TRBD2. Germline V gene sequence: CDR1 SGHTA, CDR2 FQGTGA. The ends lost 0 bases at V and 8 bases at J; junction bases unmatched: 2. The CDR3 length is 14 residues. CDR3 protein: CASSLTSGGDEQFF. The CDR3 nucleotides read TGTGCCAGCAGCTTAACTAGCGGGGGTGATGAGCAGTTCTTC.

This clone was observed a few times. The chain is built from TRBV7-8 and TRBJ2-7; 9 bases map to TRBD2. The CDR3 totals 13 residues. J lost 5 bases, V lost 6 bases, and 5 bases had no gene match. Germline CDR1 is SGHVS and CDR2 is FQNEAQ. The CDR3 protein is CASRSGTSNEQYF. The DNA for the CDR3 is TGTGCCAGCAGATCCGGGACTAGCAACGAGCAGTACTTC.

The J gene is TRBJ2-1, the V gene TRBV7-6, with D perhaps TRBD2 (6 bases). The CDR3 is made up of 19 amino acids. Germline V CDR1 and CDR2: SGHVS, FNYEAQ. The V and J ends lost 1 base and 0 bases respectively, with 19 bases between them. CDR3 nucleotide sequence: TGTGCCAGCAGCTTAGAAGTCGGGGCTAGCGCCCACTCCTACAATGAGCAGTTCTTC. This gives the protein CASSLEVGASAHSYNEQFF.

The chain carries TRBV18 and TRBJ2-1; 8 bases are shared with TRBD1. This CDR3 comprises 15 residues. The V gene end was trimmed by 6 bases and the J gene end by 7 bases; junction bases not matched to a gene: 11. CDR1 is KGHSH, CDR2 LQKENI, per germline. CDR3 nucleotide sequence: TGTGCCAGCTCCCTACCCGGGACAGGCCTAAATGAGCAGTTCTTC. Its translation: CASSLPGTGLNEQFF.

This clone was counted a single time. The chain has TRBV30 and TRBJ2-3; TRBD2 might be the D (5 bases). The length of the CDR3 is 14 residues. The germline CDR1 and CDR2 sequences are GTSNPN and SVGIG (reference sequence). With 1 base removed from V and 3 bases from J, the gap between germline ends came to 11 bases. CDR3 sequence reads: CAWSDPRGTDTQYF. CDR3 bases: TGTGCCTGGAGTGACCCACGAGGGACAGATACGCAGTATTTT. Full variable domain (outside the CDR3, taken from reference TRBV30 and TRBJ2-3): SQTIHQWPATLVQPVGSPLSLECTVEGTSNPNLYWYRQAAGRGLQLLFYSVGIGQISSEVPQNLSASRPQDRQFILSSKKLLLSDSGFYLCAWSDPRGTDTQYFGPGTRLTVL.